This T cell receptor beta chain emerged from a study of cytomegalovirus exposure and HLA in healthy donors. Vbeta (60) and Jbeta (13) primers were used in the PCR. TCRdb's table, derived via immunoSEQ multiplex PCR, lists solely in-frame clones and lacks some. The repertoire holds roughly 200,000 clones, less than 80% seen once, with more than 0.55% in the top ten. The CDR3 runs 15 residues. Trimming took 3 bases from V and 3 from J; bases not matched to a gene: 3. CDR1 is SGHRS and CDR2 is YFSETQ in the germline V gene. This clone appeared a single time. Source material: PBMCs. The receptor's source is a woman in her thirties or forties in good health and CMV-seronegative. The V gene is TRBV5-1, the J gene TRBJ2-3; TRBD2 agrees at 11 bases. In DNA, the CDR3 is TGCGCCAGCAGCTCCCGGACTAGCGGGACAGATACGCAGTATTTT. Translation: CASSSRTSGTDTQYF.